Listed here are 32 T cell receptor beta chains from one sample, sequenced in a study of blood T cell repertoires in COVID-19. Method: immunoSEQ multiplex PCR; TCRdb's copy keeps in-frame clones and lacks some. The data contain under 55,000 clones, roughly 85% of them singletons. Sequenced sample: peripheral blood. These receptors were obtained from a man aged 65 to 79 with acute or convalescent COVID-19.

The chain is built from TRBV9 and TRBJ1-3; perhaps TRBD1 as D (5 bases). Germline CDR1 SGDLS, CDR2 YYNGEE. The length of the CDR3 is 14 residues. Between the trimmed V and J ends, which lost 3 bases and 6 bases, there was a span of 13 bases. The CDR3 bases are TGTGCCAGCAGCGATCTAAGGGGTGCAAACACCATATATTTT. Its protein product is CASSDLRGANTIYF.

This clone has just a few counts. V usage is TRBV2 and J usage is TRBJ2-5; perhaps TRBD2 as D (7 bases). Trimming removed 1 base at V and 4 bases at J, with 22 bases between. The germline V gene encodes CDR1 SNHLY and CDR2 FYNNEI. The length of the CDR3 is 18 residues. The CDR3 DNA follows: TGTGCCAGCAGTGAAGTAGGGGGAACTGGGGGGGACCCAGAGACCCAGTACTTC. This gives the protein CASSEVGGTGGDPETQYF.

The rearrangement links TRBV27 to TRBJ1-2; maybe TRBD1 (6 bases). CDR3 length equals 19 residues. The germline V gene has CDR1 MNHEY and CDR2 SMNVEV (reference sequence). Trimming shortened V by 7 bases and J by 4 bases, and 31 bases separated the two germline ends. This chain's CDR3 is CASKRDFWGGAREAYGYTF. The CDR3 DNA reads TGTGCCAGCAAGAGGGACTTTTGGGGGGGCGCGAGAGAGGCCTATGGCTACACCTTC.

The chain couples TRBV4-1 to TRBJ1-1; 10 bases line up with TRBD1. This CDR3 comprises 16 residues. Germline lookup yields CDR1 MGHRA and CDR2 YSYEKL. J was trimmed by 4 bases and V by 3 bases; bases with no gene match: 8. The CDR3 coding sequence is TGCGCCAGCAGCCAGGGACAGGGGTTAGGTATCACTGAAGCTTTCTTT. Translated: CASSQGQGLGITEAFF.

This clone was seen a few times. V usage is TRBV28 and J usage is TRBJ1-2, with 7 bases identical to TRBD1. The length of the CDR3 is 15 residues. J lost 5 bases, V lost 5 bases, and 11 bases had no gene match. CDR1 and CDR2 from the germline V gene are MDHEN and SYDVKM. CDR3 sequence reads: CASSQPDRSTYGYTF. The CDR3, as DNA: TGTGCCAGCAGTCAACCGGACAGGTCTACGTATGGCTACACCTTC.

This clone was detected only a few times. The chain is built from TRBV7-2 and TRBJ1-3; maybe TRBD1 (5 bases). The CDR3 has 15 amino acids. From germline, CDR1 is SGHTA and CDR2 FQGNSA. Trimming removed 3 bases at V and 2 bases at J, with 11 bases between. CDR3 DNA sequence: TGTGCCAGCAGCTTCCAGGGTGGGGCTGGAAACACCATATATTTT. Translating gives CASSFQGGAGNTIYF.

This chain connects TRBV11-2 to TRBJ2-2; 8 bases align to TRBD2. The J segment lost 8 bases and the V segment lost 1 base, leaving 9 bases of the junction unmatched. Germline CDR1 is SGHAT and CDR2 is FQNNGV. CDR3 length: 16 residues. The CDR3 loop reads CASSLVYTSSGGELFF. As DNA, the CDR3 is TGTGCCAGCAGCTTAGTTTATACTTCTAGCGGGGGGGAGCTGTTTTTT.

This clone was recorded once. The chain uses TRBV6-5 and TRBJ1-4; TRBD1 agrees at 8 bases. The CDR3 contains 14 residues. Germline CDR1 is MNHEY and CDR2 is SVGAGI. J gave up 8 bases and V 8 bases, and 10 bases lay outside the gene matches. The CDR3 DNA reads TGTGCCAGCGGATCAGGGGGCCTGCGGGAAAAACTGTTTTTT. This encodes CASGSGGLREKLFF.

In nucleotides, the CDR3 is TGTGCCAGCTCACCGGACAGGGCCAATCAGCCCCAGCATTTT. Amino acid sequence: CASSPDRANQPQHF. V is TRBV18 and J is TRBJ1-5; 8 bases align to TRBD1. Germline trimming cut 3 bases from V and 3 bases from J; bases unmatched to any gene: 1. CDR3 length: 14 residues. Germline lookup yields CDR1 KGHSH and CDR2 LQKENI.

The rearrangement uses TRBV24-1 and TRBJ2-1; D may be TRBD2 (5 bases). Germline lookup yields CDR1 KGHDR and CDR2 SFDVKD. V lost 8 bases to trimming and J lost 0 bases, with 16 bases between them. The CDR3 is 16 amino acids. CDR3 in amino acids: CATMDRRGGSYNEQFF. CDR3 DNA: TGTGCCACCATGGACCGGAGAGGAGGCTCCTACAATGAGCAGTTCTTC.

The rearrangement links TRBV15 to TRBJ2-1; TRBD2 aligns across 7 bases. J gave up 2 bases and V 0 bases, and 7 bases lay outside the gene matches. From germline, CDR1 is LNHNV and CDR2 YYDKDF (reference sequence). The CDR3 consists of 17 residues. The DNA for the CDR3 is TGTGCCACCAGCAGAGATCAAGCGGGGACGACCTACAATGAGCAGTTCTTC. This sequence encodes CATSRDQAGTTYNEQFF.

The gene calls are TRBV7-2 and TRBJ2-5; TRBD1 matches 8 bases. CDR1 is SGHTA and CDR2 is FQGNSA in the germline V gene. The V segment lost 8 bases and the J segment 4 bases; nucleotides outside the gene matches: 9. The CDR3 has 14 residues. For the CDR3, the DNA is TGTGCCAGCGGCACAGGGGGATTTGCAGAGACCCAGTACTTC. Protein sequence: CASGTGGFAETQYF.

The genes are TRBV5-4 and TRBJ1-3; TRBD1 aligns across 11 bases. The CDR3 sequence is 16 residues long. V dropped 4 bases and J dropped 4; count of bases not matched to a gene: 7. Germline-derived CDR1 and CDR2 are SGHNT and YYREEE (reference sequence). CDR3 DNA sequence: TGTGCCAGCAGCCCTGGACAGGGGGCAATCGGAAACACCATATATTTT. Its protein is CASSPGQGAIGNTIYF.

For the CDR3, the DNA is TGCAGTGCTAGTAGGAGGGAGGCGAACACCGGGGAGCTGTTTTTT. It encodes CSASRREANTGELFF. The V and J genes are TRBV20-1 and TRBJ2-2; D possibly corresponds to TRBD2 (6 bases). V was trimmed by 3 bases and J by 0 bases, leaving 11 bases between them. The CDR3 loop spans 15 amino acids. From germline, CDR1 is DFQATT and CDR2 SNEGSKA (reference sequence).

The genes are TRBV18 and TRBJ1-1; no definite D call. V shed 10 bases and J shed 2 bases, with 14 bases lying between them. From germline, CDR1 is KGHSH and CDR2 LQKENI. This CDR3 region has 13 residues. The CDR3 coding sequence is TGTGCCACCGCGGTCGAGGCCAACACTGAAGCTTTCTTT. Protein sequence: CATAVEANTEAFF.

The chain links TRBV5-1 to TRBJ2-3; perhaps TRBD1 as D (6 bases). V was trimmed by 4 bases and J by 0 bases, leaving 15 bases between them. CDR1 and CDR2 (germline): SGHRS, YFSETQ. The CDR3 has 16 amino acids. The CDR3 DNA sequence: TGCGCCAGCAGCATCGAGGGGGATCTTAGCACAGATACGCAGTATTTT. It specifies CASSIEGDLSTDTQYF.

The chain employs TRBV5-1 and TRBJ1-3; perhaps TRBD1 as D (6 bases). This CDR3 is 18 amino acids long. Per the germline V gene, CDR1 is SGHRS and CDR2 is YFSETQ. The V end was cut by 0 bases, the J end by 2 bases, with 18 bases between. The CDR3 region has the DNA TGCGCCAGCAGCTTGGGGGCTTCAGGGGCCCACACTGGAAACACCATATATTTT. This translates into CASSLGASGAHTGNTIYF. Full variable domain (missing parts from reference TRBV5-1 and TRBJ1-3): KAGVTQTPRYLIKTRGQQVTLSCSPISGHRSVSWYQQTPGQGLQFLFEYFSETQRNKGNFPGRFSGRQFSNSRSEMNVSTLELGDSALYLCASSLGASGAHTGNTIYFGEGSWLTVV.

V is TRBV6-1 and J is TRBJ1-3; D not resolved. Trimming took 2 bases from V and 0 from J, leaving 11 bases between them. CDR3 size: 16 residues. In germline, CDR1 is MNHNS, CDR2 SASEGT. CDR3 DNA sequence: TGTGCCAGCAGTGAATTGAGGTTAACCTCTGGAAACACCATATATTTT. It encodes CASSELRLTSGNTIYF.

The rearrangement joins TRBV5-1 to TRBJ2-1; 11 positions agree with TRBD2. CDR1 and CDR2 (germline): SGHRS, YFSETQ. This CDR3 has 15 residues. V was clipped by 0 bases and J by 8 bases; unmatched bases: 4. CDR3 in DNA: TGCGCCAGCAGCTTGGCTAGCGGGGGGTCCCATGAGCAGTTCTTC. Translated: CASSLASGGSHEQFF.

This clone was counted once. The J gene is TRBJ2-2, the V gene TRBV3-1 (or the pseudogene TRBV3-2), with D possibly being TRBD1 (6 bases). Trimming stripped 6 bases from V and 3 bases from J, with 20 bases between. This CDR3 comprises 17 residues. Germline values: CDR1 LGHDT, CDR2 YNNKEL (reference sequence). CDR3 in amino acids: CASSPTIGGADTGELFF. In DNA form, the CDR3 reads TGTGCCAGCAGTCCAACTATTGGGGGCGCGGACACCGGGGAGCTGTTTTTT.

This chain joins TRBV11-3 and TRBJ2-1, with TRBD1 matching over 12 bases. Trimming removed 5 bases from V and 8 bases from J; junction bases left unmatched: 13. The germline V gene has CDR1 SGHNT and CDR2 YENEEA. This CDR3 region has 17 residues. The CDR3 region is CASSGRDRGPLEDEQFF. Written as DNA, the CDR3 is TGTGCCAGCAGCGGGCGGGACAGGGGGCCCCTGGAGGATGAGCAGTTCTTC.

The rearrangement uses TRBV7-9 and TRBJ1-4, with a tentative D call TRBD1 (6 bases). The CDR3 has 15 amino acids. The germline gives CDR1 SEHNR, CDR2 FQNEAQ (reference sequence). Trimming cost V 1 base and J 10 bases, with 16 bases left between them. CDR3 DNA sequence: TGTGCCAGCAGCTTAGGACGGGACCTAGGGGGAAAACTGTTTTTT. Its protein is CASSLGRDLGGKLFF. Looking up the rest from reference TRBV7-9 and TRBJ1-4 gives the full variable domain: DTGVSQNPRHKITKRGQNVTFRCDPISEHNRLYWYRQTLGQGPEFLTYFQNEAQLEKSRLLSDRFSAERPKGSFSTLEIQRTEQGDSAMYLCASSLGRDLGGKLFFGSGTQLSVL.

The chain employs TRBV2 and TRBJ1-1; weak D call: TRBD1 (5 bases). This CDR3 is built from 13 residues. The V gene lost 4 bases and the J gene lost 1 base, with 7 bases spanning the gap. Germline V gene lookup returns CDR1 SNHLY and CDR2 FYNNEI. The CDR3: CASSVQGNTEAFF. As DNA, the CDR3 is TGTGCCAGCAGTGTTCAGGGGAACACTGAAGCTTTCTTT.

The chain links TRBV6-5 to TRBJ2-2, with D unresolved. Trimming removed 4 bases at V and 2 bases at J, with 8 bases between. Germline-derived CDR1 and CDR2 are MNHEY and SVGAGI. There are 14 residues in the CDR3. CDR3 amino acids: CASSSHSNTGELFF. In DNA form, the CDR3 reads TGTGCCAGCAGTTCGCACAGTAACACCGGGGAGCTGTTTTTT.

In its sample, this clone was seen once. This sequence joins TRBV11-3 and TRBJ1-1; D uncertain. This CDR3 has 15 amino acids. The ends were cut back, 0 bases at V and 1 base at J, with 9 bases in the middle. Germline V gene lookup returns CDR1 SGHNT and CDR2 YENEEA. The chain's CDR3 is CASSLDQTKNTEAFF. The CDR3 region has the DNA TGTGCCAGCAGCTTAGATCAGACAAAGAACACTGAAGCTTTCTTT.

The CDR3 spells CAWSSGTVGNTIYF. As DNA, the CDR3 is TGTGCCTGGAGTTCAGGGACAGTTGGAAACACCATATATTTT. The J gene is TRBJ1-3, the V gene TRBV30; TRBD1 aligns across 7 bases. The V and J ends lost 2 bases and 3 bases, in that order; junction bases with no gene match: 4. CDR1 is GTSNPN and CDR2 is SVGIG in the germline V gene (reference sequence). There are 14 residues in the CDR3.

In this sample, this clone turned up a few times. Germline is not matched at one junction end, which may reflect a read error. This sample includes further DNA sequences coding for the same CDR3. The CDR3 is CASSLGRQAISEQYF. The CDR3 DNA reads TGTGCTAGCAGCTTAGGTCGACAGGCGATTTCCGAGCAGTACTTC. V gene TRBV7-7 combines with J gene TRBJ2-7; D perhaps matches TRBD1 (6 bases). This CDR3 region has 15 residues. The germline V gene encodes CDR1 SSHAT and CDR2 FNYEAQ (reference sequence).

This clone came up a few times. The chain combines TRBV2 with TRBJ1-5, with D possibly TRBD1 on 6 matching bases. The germline V gene has CDR1 SNHLY and CDR2 FYNNEI. There are 15 residues in the CDR3. With 0 bases removed from V and 9 bases from J, the gap between germline ends came to 15 bases. In DNA form, the CDR3 reads TGTGCCAGCAGTGAAGCCTCGGCCCAACAGGGGCCCCAGCATTTT. This gives the protein CASSEASAQQGPQHF.

The rearrangement uses TRBV30 and TRBJ2-3; no reliable D call. Trimming took 2 bases from V and 6 from J, leaving 12 bases between them. Germline assignment: CDR1 GTSNPN and CDR2 SVGIG (reference sequence). The CDR3 length is 13 residues. The CDR3 coding sequence is TGTGCCTGGAGTAACTCTTTTACGGATACGCAGTATTTT. Protein: CAWSNSFTDTQYF.

The V and J genes are TRBV13 and TRBJ1-1; D is undetermined. The V gene lost 0 bases and the J gene lost 7 bases, with 15 bases spanning the gap. Per germline, CDR1 PRHDT and CDR2 FYEKMQ (reference sequence). This CDR3 is built from 15 residues. CDR3 bases: TGTGCCAGCAGCTTAGGTCCGTCAGGCGTTCGTGAAGCTTTCTTT. It codes for CASSLGPSGVREAFF.

The chain is built from TRBV25-1 and TRBJ1-4, with a possible D match to TRBD1 (5 bases). Germline V CDR1 and CDR2: MGHDK, SYGVNS. V lost 8 bases and J lost 8, with 18 bases in between. This CDR3 is built from 14 residues. This chain's CDR3 is CASALWGLDEKLFF. CDR3 bases: TGTGCCAGCGCCCTATGGGGACTGGACGAAAAACTGTTTTTT. The variable domain in full, with the rest retrieved from reference TRBV25-1 and TRBJ1-4, is EADIYQTPRYLVIGTGKKITLECSQTMGHDKMYWYQQDPGMELHLIHYSYGVNSTEKGDLSSESTVSRIRTEHFPLTLESARPSHTSQYLCASALWGLDEKLFFGSGTQLSVL.

The chain joins TRBV19 to TRBJ1-4; tentative D call: TRBD1 (5 bases). The germline V gene encodes CDR1 LNHDA and CDR2 SQIVND (reference sequence). This CDR3 region has 17 residues. Trimming pared 6 bases from V and 3 bases from J, leaving 20 bases between. The CDR3 here is CASRPDSLPGANEKLFF. As DNA, the CDR3 is TGTGCCAGTAGACCCGACAGCCTGCCGGGGGCTAATGAAAAACTGTTTTTT.